The table lists the clone carrying this T cell receptor (beta chain) with many counts. During its preparation, the TCRbeta library received unique molecular identifiers. TCRdb fed the PCR reads into MiXCR, producing one record per CDR3 protein. This table holds over 550,000 distinct CDR3 sequences, 10% found once. V was clipped by 2 bases and J by 5 bases, with 15 bases between them. Looked up from germline, CDR1 is SEHNR and CDR2 is FQNEAQ (reference sequence). The CDR3 loop spans 15 amino acids. This record comes from a study of T-cell reconstitution after alpha-beta-depleted transplantation in children.

The J gene is TRBJ2-5, the V gene TRBV7-9, with D possibly matching TRBD2 (5 bases). The TCR comes from a human donor who donated a stem cell graft to a child with acute myeloid leukemia. This sample comprised PBMCs from the stem cell graft donor, obtained from the stem cell graft. The CDR3 nucleotides are TGTGCCAGCAGCTTATACGCGGAGCCGGGGGAGACCCAGTACTTC. Translating it yields CASSLYAEPGETQYF. The variable domain in full, with the rest retrieved from reference TRBV7-9 and TRBJ2-5, is DTGVSQNPRHKITKRGQNVTFRCDPISEHNRLYWYRQTLGQGPEFLTYFQNEAQLEKSRLLSDRFSAERPKGSFSTLEIQRTEQGDSAMYLCASSLYAEPGETQYFGPGTRLLVL.